This T cell receptor beta chain was documented in a study of cytomegalovirus exposure and HLA in healthy donors. Points on this clone: Its target is unknown.

Trimming stripped 0 bases from V and 6 bases from J, with 14 bases between. Germline V lookup: CDR1 SEHNR, CDR2 FQNEAQ (reference sequence). The CDR3 has 15 residues. The PCR employed 60 Vbeta primers together with 13 Jbeta primers. TCRdb's table, derived via immunoSEQ multiplex PCR, lists solely in-frame clones and lacks some. The table lists some 83,000 clones, approximately 75% of them singletons, with roughly 4.2% in the top ten. Overall study results and limits: DRB1 showed the most TCR associations and HLA-C the fewest in a later analysis, as rates varied by HLA locus. Published work reported that the classifier diagnosed cytomegalovirus status with high specificity and sensitivity. The investigators catalogued some 150 TCR beta chains as cytomegalovirus-associated.

This chain connects TRBV7-9 to TRBJ1-2, with a weak D call TRBD1 (5 bases). The sequencing sample was made of PBMCs. The receptor was derived from a man between 60 and 70 years old in good health and CMV-seronegative. As DNA, the CDR3 is TGTGCCAGCAGCTTAGCCGACAGTCCCATCAATGGCTACACCTTC. Translation: CASSLADSPINGYTF.